What follows are 30 T cell receptor beta chains derived from one specimen sequenced in a study of regulatory T cells in long-lasting Graves disease. The time point was: newly diagnosed GD, antithyroid drugs for less than 3 months. TCR sequences were obtained from RNA taken from PBMCs. Arm-PCR of CDR3 regions and iRepertoire HTBI primers were used to build TCR beta libraries. TCRdb reprocessed the multiplex PCR reads with MiXCR, giving one entry per CDR3 protein. The sample comprises roughly 500,000 distinct CDR3 sequences, approximately 15% of which are singletons, and roughly a tenth rests with the top ten. Separately, the same data were catalogued under a study of T cells in Graves' hyperthyroidism and ophthalmopathy.

The sequencing used peripheral blood mononuclear cells (PBMCs), collected at new diagnosis, from a patient treated with antithyroid drugs. These receptors were taken from a man aged 30 to 39 with Graves disease.

Concerning this clonotype itself: A read error may explain this, as a much larger clone is one base away. This CDR3 is CASTGTDNGYTF. The CDR3 bases are TGTGCCAGCACCGGGACAGACAATGGCTACACCTTC. The rearrangement uses TRBV28 and TRBJ1-2; TRBD1 aligns across 7 bases. There are 12 residues in the CDR3. Germline trimming cut 7 bases from V and 6 bases from J; bases unmatched to any gene: 5. The germline gives CDR1 MDHEN, CDR2 SYDVKM.

With regard to this clonotype: A much more abundant neighbour one base away suggests this may be a read error. J is TRBJ2-2 and V is TRBV11-2, with D possibly TRBD2 on 5 matching bases. This CDR3 has 15 amino acids. CDR1 and CDR2 (germline): SGHAT, FQNNGV. The CDR3 reads CAGSLQADNTGELFF. Written as DNA, the CDR3 is TGTGCCGGCAGCTTACAAGCGGACAACACCGGGGAGCTGTTTTTT. Together with reference TRBV11-2 and TRBJ2-2, the CDR3 gives the full variable domain: EAGVAQSPRYKIIEKRQSVAFWCNPISGHATLYWYQQILGQGPKLLIQFQNNGVVDDSQLPKDRFSAERLKGVDSTLKIQPAKLEDSAVYLCAGSLQADNTGELFFGEGSRLTVL.

This clonotype was seen ten or more times. The chain joins TRBV2 to TRBJ2-2; weak D call: TRBD2 (5 bases). The V gene lost 6 bases and the J gene lost 6 bases, with 20 bases spanning the gap. CDR3 length: 16 residues. Germline CDR1 is SNHLY and CDR2 is FYNNEI. CDR3 loop: CASSPAASLWAGELFF. The CDR3 DNA follows: TGTGCCAGCAGCCCCGCCGCTAGCCTATGGGCCGGGGAGCTGTTTTTT. Full variable domain (missing parts from reference TRBV2 and TRBJ2-2): EPEVTQTPSHQVTQMGQEVILRCVPISNHLYFYWYRQILGQKVEFLVSFYNNEISEKSEIFDDQFSVERPDGSNFTLKIRSTKLEDSAMYFCASSPAASLWAGELFFGEGSRLTVL.

The gene calls are TRBV19 and TRBJ2-1; 8 nucleotides align to TRBD2. Germline trimming cut 5 bases from V and 10 bases from J; bases unmatched to any gene: 13. CDR1 LNHDA and CDR2 SQIVND come from the germline V gene (reference sequence). This CDR3 contains 15 residues. The DNA of the CDR3 is TGTGCCAGTAGTTCGATAGCGGGGTCGGGCCGCGAGCAGTTCTTC. Translation gives CASSSIAGSGREQFF.

The V call is TRBV5-1, the J call TRBJ2-5; weak D call: TRBD1 (5 bases). Deletions cut 5 bases from V and 1 base from J, with 15 bases between. Per germline, CDR1 SGHRS and CDR2 YFSETQ. This CDR3 contains 15 residues. The CDR3 DNA reads TGCGCCAGCAGATCCCAGGGCATGATCCAAGAGACCCAGTACTTC. It codes for CASRSQGMIQETQYF. The variable domain in full, completed from reference TRBV5-1 and TRBJ2-5, reads KAGVTQTPRYLIKTRGQQVTLSCSPISGHRSVSWYQQTPGQGLQFLFEYFSETQRNKGNFPGRFSGRQFSNSRSEMNVSTLELGDSALYLCASRSQGMIQETQYFGPGTRLLVL.

The V and J genes are TRBV11-2 and TRBJ2-7; unclear D gene. The CDR3 runs 14 residues. V was trimmed by 5 bases and J by 6 bases, leaving 17 bases between them. Germline assignment: CDR1 SGHAT and CDR2 FQNNGV. As DNA, the CDR3 is TGTGCCAGCAGCCCCACGGTCCTGCGCCGCGAGCAGTACTTC. This translates into CASSPTVLRREQYF. The full variable domain, rest sourced from reference TRBV11-2 and TRBJ2-7, is EAGVAQSPRYKIIEKRQSVAFWCNPISGHATLYWYQQILGQGPKLLIQFQNNGVVDDSQLPKDRFSAERLKGVDSTLKIQPAKLEDSAVYLCASSPTVLRREQYFGPGTRLTVT.

The table lists this clonotype with a count of one. The CDR3 spells CSVPVDRDNRVNTEAFF. CDR3 DNA: TGCAGCGTTCCAGTCGACAGGGACAATAGAGTTAACACTGAAGCTTTCTTT. V and J are TRBV29-1 and TRBJ1-1; 7 positions match TRBD1. V was clipped by 5 bases and J by 2 bases; unmatched bases: 17. In germline, CDR1 is SQVTM, CDR2 ANQGSEA. This CDR3 region has 17 residues.

This clonotype was counted many times. Mismatch with germline at one junction end may stem from a read error. The chain has TRBV5-1 and TRBJ1-4; D gene uncertain. CDR1 is SGHRS and CDR2 is YFSETQ in the germline V gene. The CDR3 is 14 amino acids. The CDR3 DNA is TGCCCCAGCAGCTCAGGACGGAGCAATGAAAAACTGTTTTTT. Its translation: CPSSSGRSNEKLFF.

This clonotype was counted only a few times. The chain uses TRBV6-5 and TRBJ1-1; perhaps TRBD1 as D (6 bases). This CDR3 has 15 residues. V dropped 0 bases and J dropped 0 bases, with 8 bases sitting between them. Germline lookup yields CDR1 MNHEY and CDR2 SVGAGI. CDR3 DNA: TGTGCCAGCAGTTACTCCGCAGGGGTGAACACTGAAGCTTTCTTT. Its protein is CASSYSAGVNTEAFF.

This clonotype was seen many times. The chain uses TRBV6-1 and TRBJ1-1; perhaps TRBD1 as D (6 bases). This CDR3 spans 14 amino acids. CDR1 and CDR2 (germline): MNHNS, SASEGT. The V gene lost 6 bases and the J gene lost 5 bases, with 16 bases spanning the gap. The CDR3 DNA is TGTGCCAGCAGGCTTACAGGGCCTGGAACTGAAGCTTTCTTT. Translating it yields CASRLTGPGTEAFF.

This clonotype was seen many times. The chain is built from TRBV6-1 and TRBJ2-1; perhaps TRBD2 as D (6 bases). Germline V gives CDR1 MNHNS, CDR2 SASEGT. The ends were cut back, 6 bases at V and 4 bases at J, with 16 bases in the middle. This CDR3 is built from 15 residues. This CDR3 reads CASRGRRSRYNEQFF. The CDR3 DNA follows: TGTGCCAGCAGGGGGAGGCGGTCTCGGTACAATGAGCAGTTCTTC.

This clonotype was observed a few times. The rearrangement uses TRBV3-1 and TRBJ2-5; 13 bases line up with TRBD2. V gave up 4 bases and J gave up 5 bases; unmatched junction bases: 13. The germline gives CDR1 LGHDT, CDR2 YNNKEL (reference sequence). The CDR3 spans 18 residues. The CDR3 DNA follows: TGTGCCAGCAGCCCTACTAGCGGGAGGGCCAGTGGGGTTGAGACCCAGTACTTC. Translation: CASSPTSGRASGVETQYF.

This clonotype was counted at least ten times. The chain is built from TRBV5-1 and TRBJ2-7, with 9 bases identical to TRBD1. Germline values: CDR1 SGHRS, CDR2 YFSETQ. The CDR3 is made up of 15 amino acids. Trimming cost V 3 bases and J 2 bases; bases outside gene matches: 6. This CDR3 reads CASSSGQGFPYEQYF. CDR3 DNA sequence: TGCGCCAGCAGCTCGGGACAGGGTTTCCCCTACGAGCAGTACTTC.

This clonotype was picked up many times. The J gene is TRBJ2-7, the V gene TRBV27, with 7 nucleotides matching TRBD1. The ends lost 5 bases at V and 3 bases at J; junction bases unmatched: 10. This CDR3 is built from 15 residues. Per the germline V gene, CDR1 is MNHEY and CDR2 is SMNVEV (reference sequence). CDR3 DNA sequence: TGTGCCAGCAGTGTAACGGACAGGTCCGGCTACGAGCAGTACTTC. It encodes CASSVTDRSGYEQYF.

This chain links TRBV20-1 with TRBJ1-5; the D gene is possibly TRBD1 (6 bases). CDR1 and CDR2 from the germline V gene are DFQATT and SNEGSKA (reference sequence). The CDR3 runs to 17 residues. Trimming shortened V by 3 bases and J by 3 bases, and 21 bases separated the two germline ends. The CDR3 DNA reads TGCAGTGCTAGGGGCGGACTCTTGACAGGAGTCAATCAGCCCCAGCATTTT. Protein sequence: CSARGGLLTGVNQPQHF.

This rearrangement joins TRBV5-1 to TRBJ2-5; TRBD2 matches at 8 bases. CDR1 and CDR2 (germline): SGHRS, YFSETQ. The CDR3 consists of 14 residues. V trimming: 4 bases; J trimming: 3 bases; junction bases outside the gene matches: 5. CDR3 sequence (DNA): TGCGCCAGCAGCCCGGGGGGGCGGGAAGAGACCCAGTACTTC. Translating gives CASSPGGREETQYF. Together with reference TRBV5-1 and TRBJ2-5, the CDR3 gives the full variable domain: KAGVTQTPRYLIKTRGQQVTLSCSPISGHRSVSWYQQTPGQGLQFLFEYFSETQRNKGNFPGRFSGRQFSNSRSEMNVSTLELGDSALYLCASSPGGREETQYFGPGTRLLVL.

This clonotype was picked up many times. The V gene is TRBV27, the J gene TRBJ2-5; 8 nucleotides align to TRBD2. With V trimmed by 4 bases and J by 4 bases, 14 bases remained unmatched. CDR1 is MNHEY, CDR2 SMNVEV, per germline (reference sequence). There are 17 residues in the CDR3. The CDR3 protein is CASSSISGTLWVETQYF. In DNA, the CDR3 is TGTGCCAGCAGTTCCATTAGCGGGACCCTGTGGGTAGAGACCCAGTACTTC.

The genes are TRBV6-2 or TRBV6-3 and TRBJ2-7; 9 bases align to TRBD2. With V trimmed by 8 bases and J by 2 bases, 4 bases remained unmatched. This CDR3 is built from 13 residues. Per germline, CDR1 MNHEY and CDR2 SVGEGT. CDR3 in amino acids: CASLSGSPYEQYF. CDR3 nucleotides: TGTGCCAGCCTTAGCGGGAGCCCCTACGAGCAGTACTTC.

This clonotype was seen repeatedly, ten times or more. The chain uses TRBV6-1 and TRBJ2-1, with unresolved D. V was pared by 3 bases and J by 2 bases, with 8 bases between. Germline CDR1 reads MNHNS; CDR2 reads SASEGT. The CDR3 length is 14 residues. CDR3 loop: CASSEIDTYNEQFF. The CDR3 nucleotides are TGTGCCAGCAGTGAGATCGACACCTACAATGAGCAGTTCTTC.

This clonotype was detected many times. The V call is TRBV29-1, the J call TRBJ2-7; 11 bases map to TRBD2. V lost 6 bases, J lost 4 bases, and 14 bases stayed unmatched. From germline, CDR1 is SQVTM and CDR2 ANQGSEA. This CDR3 is 16 amino acids long. This chain's CDR3 is CSVELGTSGEPYEQYF. CDR3 DNA sequence: TGCAGCGTCGAGCTCGGGACTAGCGGAGAACCTTACGAGCAGTACTTC.

The chain combines TRBV4-2 with TRBJ2-7, with 8 positions matching TRBD1. Germline lookup yields CDR1 LGHNA and CDR2 YNFKEQ. The junction had 11 bases not matched to a gene; V was cut back by 5 bases and J by 5 bases. This CDR3 region has 15 residues. DNA of the CDR3: TGTGCCAGCAGCTCCGCACAGGGGGTAAAGGACGAGCAGTACTTC. Protein: CASSSAQGVKDEQYF.

The V gene is TRBV13, the J gene TRBJ2-3, with D possibly being TRBD1 (6 bases). The V and J ends lost 3 bases and 1 base respectively, with 14 bases between them. Per the germline V gene, CDR1 is PRHDT and CDR2 is FYEKMQ (reference sequence). The CDR3 sequence is 16 residues long. The CDR3 DNA reads as TGTGCCAGCAGCTTGAGGGGGTGGATCGGCACAGATACGCAGTATTTT. Encoded protein: CASSLRGWIGTDTQYF.

Many counts were recorded for this clonotype. J is TRBJ1-5 and V is TRBV7-9, with D uncertain. V dropped 5 bases and J dropped 3 bases, with 17 bases sitting between them. This CDR3 contains 16 residues. Germline lookup yields CDR1 SEHNR and CDR2 FQNEAQ (reference sequence). The CDR3 DNA is TGTGCCAGCAGCCCCGTCGGCGGGAAGGACAATCAGCCCCAGCATTTT. Amino acid sequence: CASSPVGGKDNQPQHF.

Notes on this clonotype: A far larger clone is one base from this, pointing to a likely read error. This chain links TRBV11-2 with TRBJ2-3; D perhaps matches TRBD2 (5 bases). The length of the CDR3 is 14 residues. Germline V CDR1 and CDR2: SGHAT, FQNNGV. The CDR3 DNA is TGTGCCAGCAGCGATTGGCCCCTCCGGGATGAGCAGTCCTTC. Protein sequence: CASSDWPLRDEQSF.

This clonotype came up many times. The chain links TRBV2 to TRBJ1-3; D gene ambiguous. The V end lost 7 bases, the J end lost 1 base, and 11 bases lay between the germline ends. The CDR3 runs to 14 residues. Germline loops: CDR1 SNHLY, CDR2 FYNNEI. As DNA, the CDR3 is TGTGCCAGCAAAGGGCAGCCTTCTGGAAACACCATATATTTT. Its translation is CASKGQPSGNTIYF.

This clonotype was observed a few times. The chain combines TRBV7-3 with TRBJ2-3, with 7 bases that match TRBD2. The CDR3 runs to 15 residues. Germline CDR1 and CDR2: SGHTA and FQGTGA. Trimming removed 8 bases from V and 4 bases from J; junction bases left unmatched: 12. This CDR3 is CASGRGRAGADTQYF. CDR3 bases: TGTGCCAGCGGTCGAGGGAGGGCCGGGGCAGATACGCAGTATTTT.

This clonotype was seen repeatedly, ten times or more. The chain is built from TRBV12-3 or TRBV12-4 and TRBJ2-1; possibly TRBD2 for D (7 bases). The closer fit of TRBJ2-5 to the DNA end suggests the J call may be wrong. CDR3 length: 13 residues. CDR3 in amino acids: CASTSRGAETQYF. The CDR3 bases are TGTGCCAGCACCAGTCGGGGGGCAGAGACCCAGTACTTC.

This clonotype was found a few times. V gene TRBV12-3 or TRBV12-4 combines with J gene TRBJ2-1; tentative D call: TRBD2 (5 bases). CDR3 length equals 15 residues. Trimming removed 5 bases from V and 10 bases from J, with 21 bases in between. The CDR3 here is CASSRTRGPLMEQFF. CDR3 nucleotide sequence: TGTGCCAGCAGTCGTACTAGAGGCCCCCTGATGGAGCAGTTCTTC.

This clonotype was observed at least ten times. The rearrangement uses TRBV12-3 or TRBV12-4 and TRBJ2-7; TRBD2 matches at 11 bases. V shed 0 bases and J 2 bases; nucleotides not matched to a gene: 6. The CDR3 runs 17 residues. The CDR3 is CASSLALKLAGAYEQYF. For the CDR3, the DNA is TGTGCCAGCAGTTTAGCTCTGAAACTAGCGGGGGCCTACGAGCAGTACTTC.

This clonotype occurred many times. This chain joins TRBV30 and TRBJ1-3; perhaps TRBD1 as D (5 bases). CDR1 and CDR2 from the germline V gene are GTSNPN and SVGIG (reference sequence). The V gene lost 2 bases and the J gene lost 0 bases, with 11 bases spanning the gap. This CDR3 contains 15 residues. The chain's CDR3 is CAWSHMGTSGNTIYF. In nucleotides, the CDR3 is TGTGCCTGGAGTCATATGGGGACCTCTGGAAACACCATATATTTT.